A single sample gave rise to the 20 T cell receptor beta chains below, sequenced in a study of early T cells in non-severe SARS-CoV-2 infection. TCRdb analysed the 5' RACE reads with MiXCR anew, one entry per CDR3 protein. The table shows about 56,000 distinct CDR3 sequences, with over 12% occurring only once. This material consisted of whole blood, taken at baseline. The receptors were gathered from an adult who was a healthcare worker with PCR-confirmed SARS-CoV-2 infection or an uninfected control (not recorded which).

The chain links TRBV12-3 or TRBV12-4 to TRBJ2-2, with D unresolved. This CDR3 comprises 11 residues. V lost 5 bases and J 6 bases, leaving 4 bases between the germline ends. CDR3 protein: CASSPPGELFF. CDR3 DNA sequence: TGTGCCAGCAGTCCCCCCGGGGAGCTGTTTTTT.

This clonotype has a count of ten or more. The chain couples TRBV4-1 to TRBJ2-2; either TRBD1 or TRBD2 may fit D (5 bases each). The V gene lost 7 bases and the J gene lost 2 bases, with 14 bases spanning the gap. Germline V gene data show CDR1 as MGHRA and CDR2 as YSYEKL. The CDR3 contains 15 residues. The CDR3 DNA sequence: TGCGCCAGCAAAAAGTCCGGGGCAAACACCGGGGAGCTGTTTTTT. Translating gives CASKKSGANTGELFF.

This clonotype came up many times. This sequence joins TRBV7-2 and TRBJ2-1; 10 bases agree with TRBD1. Germline CDR1 SGHTA, CDR2 FQGNSA. This CDR3 is built from 15 residues. After removal of 2 bases from V and 3 bases from J, the junction contained 1 base not matched to a gene. CDR3 in amino acids: CASSLRDRGYNEQFF. The CDR3 coding sequence is TGTGCCAGCAGCTTAAGGGACAGGGGCTACAATGAGCAGTTCTTC.

The chain combines TRBV11-3 with TRBJ2-1, with 9 bases matching TRBD2. Germline V gene data show CDR1 as SGHNT and CDR2 as YENEEA. V gave up 6 bases and J gave up 9 bases; unmatched junction bases: 6. CDR3 size: 13 residues. The chain's CDR3 is CASSLSGGTEQFF. The DNA for the CDR3 is TGTGCCAGCAGTTTGAGCGGGGGGACTGAGCAGTTCTTC.

V and J are TRBV20-1 and TRBJ2-1; 8 positions agree with TRBD1. With 7 bases clipped from V and 7 bases from J, the junction kept 6 bases outside the gene matches. The CDR3 has 12 amino acids. Germline V gene sequence: CDR1 DFQATT, CDR2 SNEGSKA (reference sequence). The CDR3 DNA sequence: TGCAGTGTTGGACAGGGAAAGAATGAGCAGTTCTTC. This encodes CSVGQGKNEQFF.

This clonotype was counted ten times or more. The V gene is TRBV12-3 or TRBV12-4, the J gene TRBJ1-2, with D perhaps TRBD1 (5 bases). The V end lost 4 bases, the J end lost 7 bases, and 13 bases lay between the germline ends. The CDR3 length is 13 residues. CDR3 bases: TGTGCCAGCAGTTCCCGGGGGACGAGTGGCTACACCTTC. This codes for CASSSRGTSGYTF.

The V gene is TRBV11-2, the J gene TRBJ1-3, with D maybe TRBD1 (6 bases). CDR1 and CDR2 (germline): SGHAT, FQNNGV. V was shortened by 3 bases and J by 0 bases, with 9 bases between the two germline ends. This CDR3 contains 15 residues. The CDR3 sequence: CASSLTDSSGNTIYF. The CDR3 nucleotides read TGTGCCAGCAGCTTGACGGACAGCTCTGGAAACACCATATATTTT.

The rearrangement links TRBV10-3 to TRBJ1-1, with 8 bases lining up with TRBD1. CDR3 length equals 15 residues. The ends lost 6 bases at V and 3 bases at J; junction bases unmatched: 9. Germline V CDR1 and CDR2: ENHRY, SYGVKD. CDR3 coding DNA: TGTGCCATCAGGGACAGGGCCAAAAGTTACACTGAAGCTTTCTTT. Its protein is CAIRDRAKSYTEAFF.

The rearrangement uses TRBV4-2 and TRBJ2-2, with D possibly being TRBD1 (5 bases). There are 16 residues in the CDR3. CDR1 and CDR2 (germline): LGHNA, YNFKEQ. Trimming took 4 bases from V and 0 from J, leaving 12 bases between them. CDR3 coding DNA: TGTGCCAGCAGCCTTTCTGGGGCCCCGAACACCGGGGAGCTGTTTTTT. It is translated as CASSLSGAPNTGELFF.

The V gene is TRBV20-1, the J gene TRBJ2-2; D gene unclear. Germline CDR1 DFQATT, CDR2 SNEGSKA (reference sequence). The CDR3 contains 12 residues. The V gene lost 6 bases and the J gene lost 0 bases, with 5 bases spanning the gap. The DNA of the CDR3 is TGCAGTGCCAACGCGAACACCGGGGAGCTGTTTTTT. It codes for CSANANTGELFF.

The chain recombines TRBV7-6 with TRBJ2-4; the D is unclear. There are 13 residues in the CDR3. Germline assignment: CDR1 SGHVS and CDR2 FNYEAQ. Trimming took off 5 bases at V and 1 base at J, with 6 bases between the two ends. The CDR3 DNA reads as TGTGCCAGCAGCCCTGGGGCCAAAAACATTCAGTACTTC. This translates into CASSPGAKNIQYF.

This clonotype occurred a few times. CDR3 residues: CSVTVGNEQFF. The CDR3 coding sequence is TGCAGCGTCACCGTAGGGAATGAGCAGTTCTTC. The chain carries TRBV29-1 and TRBJ2-1; no clear D. Germline CDR1 and CDR2: SQVTM and ANQGSEA. Trimming stripped 6 bases from V and 7 bases from J, with 10 bases between. There are 11 residues in the CDR3.

V is TRBV5-1 and J is TRBJ2-7; TRBD1 might be the D (5 bases). The CDR3 is made up of 13 amino acids. Germline CDR1 is SGHRS and CDR2 is YFSETQ. Trimming cost V 0 bases and J 5 bases, with 9 bases left between them. As DNA, the CDR3 is TGCGCCAGCAGCTTGGCCCAGGGTCACGAGCAGTACTTC. It translates to CASSLAQGHEQYF.

The chain recombines TRBV13 with TRBJ2-1; 12 nucleotides match TRBD1. The CDR3 loop spans 17 amino acids. V dropped 6 bases and J dropped 7; count of bases not matched to a gene: 13. Germline CDR1 reads PRHDT; CDR2 reads FYEKMQ (reference sequence). The CDR3 region is CASSDGRDRGLYNEQFF. The CDR3 region has the DNA TGTGCCAGCAGTGATGGCCGGGACAGGGGGCTATATAATGAGCAGTTCTTC.

This clonotype appeared many times. This chain uses TRBV20-1 with TRBJ2-1; maybe TRBD2 (6 bases). V lost 0 bases to trimming and J lost 0 bases, with 9 bases between them. The CDR3 contains 15 residues. In germline, CDR1 is DFQATT, CDR2 SNEGSKA (reference sequence). For the CDR3, the DNA is TGCAGTGCTAGAGATGGGACTTTCTCCTACAATGAGCAGTTCTTC. Amino acid sequence: CSARDGTFSYNEQFF.

This clonotype turned up a few times. This chain joins TRBV7-6 and TRBJ2-7; weak D call: TRBD2 (5 bases). Germline V gene data show CDR1 as SGHVS and CDR2 as FNYEAQ. Trimming took 0 bases from V and 7 from J, leaving 10 bases between them. This CDR3 region has 13 residues. The CDR3 protein is CASSLAQWEEQYF. For the CDR3, the DNA is TGTGCCAGCAGCTTAGCGCAGTGGGAGGAGCAGTACTTC.

Only a few counts were recorded for this clonotype. The rearrangement links TRBV3-1 to TRBJ2-5, with a weak D call TRBD1 (5 bases). V lost 4 bases and J lost 5, with 17 bases in between. The germline V gene has CDR1 LGHDT and CDR2 YNNKEL (reference sequence). The length of the CDR3 is 15 residues. The DNA for the CDR3 is TGTGCCAGCAGCCTAGATGTGACAGAAGTTGAGACCCAGTACTTC. Residues: CASSLDVTEVETQYF.

This clonotype was recorded once. The chain combines TRBV12-3 or TRBV12-4 with TRBJ2-1; tentative D call: TRBD1 (6 bases). Trimming removed 11 bases at V and 6 bases at J, with 14 bases between. CDR3 length: 12 residues. DNA of the CDR3: TGTGCCGGAGGCAGGGGTGTCAATGAGCAGTTCTTC. This translates into CAGGRGVNEQFF.

At least ten counts were recorded for this clonotype. The chain is built from TRBV6-1 and TRBJ2-1; 8 bases line up with TRBD1. The CDR3 is 13 residues long. The V gene's germline CDR1 is MNHNS and CDR2 SASEGT. Trimming took 6 bases from V and 5 from J; bases not matched to a gene: 3. Here the CDR3 reads CASRGTGDNEQFF. CDR3 coding DNA: TGTGCCAGCAGGGGGACAGGAGACAATGAGCAGTTCTTC.

This clonotype showed up many times. V gene TRBV12-3 or TRBV12-4 combines with J gene TRBJ2-1; D call uncertain. V lost 0 bases and J lost 9, with 12 bases in between. The CDR3 length is 14 residues. The CDR3 sequence is CASSLALGVAEQFF. Here the CDR3 DNA reads TGTGCCAGCAGTTTAGCGCTCGGTGTCGCTGAGCAGTTCTTC.